The 7 T cell receptor beta chains below were found in one sample sequenced in a study of response to subunit inactivated influenza vaccine. TCRdb reprocessed the RT-PCR reads via MiXCR and lists one record per CDR3 protein. The data hold hundreds of thousands of distinct CDR3 sequences, with 7.5% to 8.5% observed a single time. The sequencing here drew on PBMCs from blood, taken roughly 24 months after vaccination. These receptors were collected from a man aged 50 to 69 who received an inactivated influenza vaccine.

The CDR3 protein is CASSLIRDRESYNEQFF. CDR3 DNA sequence: TGTGCCAGCAGTTTGATACGGGACAGGGAATCCTACAATGAGCAGTTCTTC. The gene calls are TRBV12-3 or TRBV12-4 and TRBJ2-1; 9 bases match TRBD1. V dropped 3 bases and J dropped 1; count of bases not matched to a gene: 7. This CDR3 is built from 17 residues.

The chain combines TRBV27 with TRBJ1-1; 8 bases match TRBD1. The germline V gene has CDR1 MNHEY and CDR2 SMNVEV (reference sequence). Unmatched junction bases numbered 12, after V lost 5 bases and J lost 10 bases. The CDR3 is 14 residues long. The CDR3 DNA reads TGTGCCAGCAGTCCGTTGGGGACAGGCACCTCAGCTTTCTTT. Protein product: CASSPLGTGTSAFF.

The sample holds a few counts of this clonotype. The chain uses TRBV2 and TRBJ1-5; 8 bases map to TRBD1. The CDR3 is 12 residues long. V lost 5 bases, J lost 9 bases, and 3 bases stayed unmatched. Looked up from germline, CDR1 is SNHLY and CDR2 is FYNNEI. In DNA, the CDR3 is TGTGCCAGCAGTCAGGGGGCGACGCCCCAGCATTTT. Translating it yields CASSQGATPQHF.

The chain uses TRBV27 and TRBJ1-2; weak D call: TRBD1 (6 bases). CDR1 MNHEY and CDR2 SMNVEV come from the germline V gene (reference sequence). The CDR3 has 14 amino acids. The V and J ends lost 4 bases and 4 bases respectively, with 13 bases between them. The CDR3 DNA reads as TGTGCCAGCAGTTCCCAAACACAGGGCTATGGCTACACCTTC. It codes for CASSSQTQGYGYTF.

The genes are TRBV11-3 and TRBJ1-1; D gene uncertain. The CDR3 sequence is 12 residues long. CDR1 SGHNT and CDR2 YENEEA come from the germline V gene. V was clipped by 8 bases and J by 2 bases, with 9 bases between them. This CDR3 reads CASLTENTEAFF. Here the CDR3 DNA reads TGTGCCAGCCTTACTGAAAACACTGAAGCTTTCTTT.

V and J are TRBV10-3 and TRBJ2-3; possibly TRBD1 for D (5 bases). The V gene lost 3 bases and the J gene lost 4 bases, with 11 bases spanning the gap. This CDR3 spans 14 amino acids. Germline values: CDR1 ENHRY, CDR2 SYGVKD. The CDR3 protein is CAISDRVGADTQYF. CDR3 bases: TGTGCCATCAGTGACAGGGTTGGAGCAGATACGCAGTATTTT.

V usage is TRBV12-3 or TRBV12-4 and J usage is TRBJ2-1, with unresolved D. With 2 bases removed from V and 15 bases from J, the gap between germline ends came to 14 bases. The CDR3 has 12 residues. Written as DNA, the CDR3 is TGTGCCAGCAGTTTAACGGCTAGTCAGGCGTTCTTC. Amino acid sequence: CASSLTASQAFF.